One and the same sample provided the 23 T cell receptor beta chains below, sequenced in a study of T cell repertoires in cytomegalovirus infection. Each CDR3 protein gets one entry after TCRdb re-called the reads with MiXCR. The table shows 310,000 or so distinct CDR3 sequences, with about 9.2% occurring only once. Sequenced input: PBMCs. These receptors were taken from a human donor in good health (CMV status not recorded). Some clones in this sample may be carry-over from other donors' samples.

Notes on this clonotype: No conserved phenylalanine or tryptophan ends this CDR3, so it is likely a read error. This rearrangement joins TRBV6-2 or TRBV6-3 to TRBJ2-1, with TRBD2 as a possible D gene (6 bases). Germline CDR1 MNHEY, CDR2 SVGEGT. V gave up 2 bases and J gave up 9 bases, with 20 bases separating them. CDR3 length equals 16 residues. The CDR3 is CASSYPIRGTDLEQFV. In DNA form, the CDR3 reads TGTGCCAGCAGTTACCCGATCCGCGGGACTGACCTTGAGCAGTTCGTC.

The V gene is TRBV18, the J gene TRBJ2-6, with 7 positions matching TRBD1. The CDR3 has 17 residues. The V gene's germline CDR1 is KGHSH and CDR2 LQKENI. V was clipped by 3 bases and J by 3 bases; unmatched bases: 8. The CDR3 is CASSPATGAGGANVLTF. CDR3 nucleotides: TGTGCCAGCTCACCCGCCACAGGGGCTGGTGGGGCCAACGTCCTGACTTTC. Full variable domain (rest looked up from reference TRBV18 and TRBJ2-6): NAGVMQNPRHLVRRRGQEARLRCSPMKGHSHVYWYRQLPEEGLKFMVYLQKENIIDESGMPKERFSAEFPKEGPSILRIQQVVRGDSAAYFCASSPATGAGGANVLTFGAGSRLTVL.

As to this clonotype: A read error may account for a junction end that differs from germline. The V gene is TRBV7-2, the J gene TRBJ2-3; D unclear. The germline CDR1 and CDR2 sequences are SGHTA and FQGNSA. CDR3 length: 13 residues. The DNA for the CDR3 is TGTGCCAAAAGCGACGGATGCACAGATACTCAGTGTTTT. It translates to CAKSDGCTDTQCF.

This clonotype was seen only a few times. This may come from a read error, since a much larger clone is one base off. The CDR3 reads CSARLAGNTGELFF. The CDR3 region has the DNA TGCAGTGCTAGACTAGCGGGGAACACCGGGGAGCTGTTTTTT. The V call is TRBV20-1, the J call TRBJ2-2; 8 bases line up with TRBD2. Unmatched junction bases numbered 0, after V lost 2 bases and J lost 1 base. This CDR3 comprises 14 residues. Germline V lookup: CDR1 DFQATT, CDR2 SNEGSKA (reference sequence).

Only a few counts were recorded for this clonotype. This chain uses TRBV29-1 with TRBJ1-3; no clear D. The CDR3 has 11 amino acids. Deletions cut 2 bases from V and 4 bases from J, with 3 bases between. CDR1 is SQVTM and CDR2 is ANQGSEA in the germline V gene. The CDR3 loop is CSVEKGNTIYF. The CDR3 bases are TGCAGCGTTGAAAAGGGAAACACCATATATTTT.

V usage is TRBV19 and J usage is TRBJ1-2; D is ambiguous. The CDR3 is 12 residues long. V gave up 8 bases and J gave up 5 bases, with 12 bases separating them. Germline V gives CDR1 LNHDA, CDR2 SQIVND (reference sequence). This CDR3 reads CASRAGEYGYTF. DNA of the CDR3: TGTGCCAGTCGGGCAGGAGAATATGGCTACACCTTC.

At least ten counts were recorded for this clonotype. This chain joins TRBV14 and TRBJ2-2; possible D gene TRBD2, 6 bases. Trimming removed 1 base at V and 1 base at J, with 13 bases between. The CDR3 has 17 amino acids. Germline CDR1 reads SGHDN; CDR2 reads FVKESK. CDR3 sequence: CASSQGSGVRNTGELFF. The DNA for the CDR3 is TGTGCCAGCAGCCAAGGATCGGGGGTTCGGAACACCGGGGAGCTGTTTTTT. Supplemented by reference TRBV14 and TRBJ2-2, the full variable domain reads EAGVTQFPSHSVIEKGQTVTLRCDPISGHDNLYWYRRVMGKEIKFLLHFVKESKQDESGMPNNRFLAERTGGTYSTLKVQPAELEDSGVYFCASSQGSGVRNTGELFFGEGSRLTVL.

This clonotype has only a few counts. With a much larger clone just one base away, this may be a read error. The rearrangement uses TRBV6-2 or TRBV6-3 and TRBJ1-5; the D gene is possibly TRBD1 (6 bases). V was pared by 0 bases and J by 3 bases, with 9 bases between. The CDR3 runs to 15 residues. CDR1 is MNHEY, CDR2 SVGEGT, per germline. The CDR3 coding sequence is TGTGCCAGCAGTTACTCCGACAGGAACAATCAGCCCCAGCATTTT. Translating gives CASSYSDRNNQPQHF.

This clonotype was seen ten or more times. The V gene is TRBV29-1, the J gene TRBJ1-4; 7 nucleotides match TRBD1. Germline lookup yields CDR1 SQVTM and CDR2 ANQGSEA. With 7 bases clipped from V and 10 bases from J, the junction kept 12 bases outside the gene matches. This CDR3 spans 13 amino acids. CDR3 bases: TGCAGCGCTGACCGGGACAGCACCGGAAAACTGTTTTTT. Translated: CSADRDSTGKLFF.

This chain links TRBV7-2 with TRBJ1-5; no clear D gene. V shed 5 bases and J shed 15 bases, with 17 bases lying between them. This CDR3 is built from 12 residues. Germline-derived CDR1 and CDR2 are SGHTA and FQGNSA. In DNA form, the CDR3 reads TGTGCCAGCAGCCCGAGGGATCAGCCCTGGCATTTT. Its translation: CASSPRDQPWHF.

The V call is TRBV20-1, the J call TRBJ2-7; D may be TRBD1 or TRBD2 (7 bases each). V was trimmed by 5 bases and J by 6 bases, leaving 20 bases between them. Germline CDR1 is DFQATT and CDR2 is SNEGSKA (reference sequence). This CDR3 region has 14 residues. The chain's CDR3 is CSAPGGGQSGEQYV. DNA for the CDR3: TGCAGTGCTCCAGGGGGGGGACAATCCGGCGAGCAGTACGTC.

The genes are TRBV12-3 or TRBV12-4 and TRBJ1-1, with D possibly matching TRBD1 (6 bases). Deletions cut 3 bases from V and 4 bases from J, with 12 bases between. The length of the CDR3 is 14 residues. CDR3 DNA: TGTGCCAGCAGTTTCGGGGGGCGGACCACTGAAGCTTTCTTT. Amino acid sequence: CASSFGGRTTEAFF.

In this sample, this clonotype turned up many times. The chain links TRBV27 to TRBJ1-1, with a weak D call TRBD1 (5 bases). The V and J ends lost 1 base and 1 base respectively, with 7 bases between them. The CDR3 loop spans 14 amino acids. Germline V gives CDR1 MNHEY, CDR2 SMNVEV (reference sequence). Here the CDR3 DNA reads TGTGCCAGCAGTTTATGGGGGAAGAACACTGAAGCTTTCTTT. Protein sequence: CASSLWGKNTEAFF.

This clonotype was picked up many times. The chain recombines TRBV12-3 or TRBV12-4 with TRBJ2-7; weak D call: TRBD1 (6 bases). The V gene lost 7 bases and the J gene lost 3 bases, with 16 bases spanning the gap. There are 14 residues in the CDR3. CDR3 coding DNA: TGTGCCAGCACCCCGGACAGCCATTACTACGAGCAGTACTTC. Translating it yields CASTPDSHYYEQYF.

DNA for the CDR3: TGTGCCAGTAGTCCCCAAATCAGCACAGATACGCAGTATTTT. Translation: CASSPQISTDTQYF. The V gene is TRBV19, the J gene TRBJ2-3, with D uncertain. V lost 5 bases and J 0 bases, leaving 9 bases between the germline ends. The germline gives CDR1 LNHDA, CDR2 SQIVND (reference sequence). This CDR3 is 14 amino acids long.

The sample holds many counts of this clonotype. DNA for the CDR3: TGTGCCAGCAGCTCCGGCAGGACGGCAGGAGGCTACACCTTC. This codes for CASSSGRTAGGYTF. The rearrangement uses TRBV7-2 and TRBJ1-2, with no clear D. Germline CDR1 SGHTA, CDR2 FQGNSA. Trimming cost V 4 bases and J 8 bases, with 17 bases left between them. This CDR3 has 14 amino acids.

This clonotype has ten or more counts. The chain uses TRBV6-1 and TRBJ2-7, with 7 bases lining up with TRBD1. The germline V gene encodes CDR1 MNHNS and CDR2 SASEGT. Trimming at V came to 6 bases and at J to 6 bases, leaving 14 bases not matched to a gene. The CDR3 loop spans 15 amino acids. CDR3 nucleotide sequence: TGTGCCAGCAGGCCGGCCTCGACAGGGAAGGGCGAGCAGTACTTC. This sequence encodes CASRPASTGKGEQYF.

This sequence joins TRBV4-2 and TRBJ1-6; 9 nucleotides line up with TRBD1. Trimming took 1 base from V and 7 from J; bases not matched to a gene: 11. Germline V gene lookup returns CDR1 LGHNA and CDR2 YNFKEQ. This CDR3 is 18 amino acids long. CDR3 coding DNA: TGTGCCAGCAGCCAAGCTCTCGGGACAGGGTTTCAGAATTCACCCCTCCACTTT. This gives the protein CASSQALGTGFQNSPLHF.

The sample holds many counts of this clonotype. This chain connects TRBV27 to TRBJ2-7; maybe TRBD2 (5 bases). V gave up 4 bases and J gave up 2 bases, with 15 bases separating them. Germline CDR1 and CDR2: MNHEY and SMNVEV (reference sequence). This CDR3 region has 15 residues. Here the CDR3 reads CASSSEGLLPYEQYF. The CDR3 DNA follows: TGTGCCAGCAGTTCTGAGGGTCTCTTACCCTACGAGCAGTACTTC.

This clonotype was counted at least ten times. This chain connects TRBV12-3 or TRBV12-4 to TRBJ2-2; D is uncertain. This CDR3 has 18 amino acids. The V end lost 5 bases, the J end lost 3 bases, and 22 bases lay between the germline ends. This chain's CDR3 is CASSENRVRILDTGELFF. The CDR3 DNA reads TGTGCCAGCAGTGAAAACCGGGTCCGAATATTGGACACCGGGGAGCTGTTTTTT.

The J gene is TRBJ1-3, the V gene TRBV20-1; perhaps TRBD1 as D (6 bases). Trimming shortened V by 5 bases and J by 3 bases, and 11 bases separated the two germline ends. The CDR3 is 13 amino acids. CDR1 is DFQATT, CDR2 SNEGSKA, per germline (reference sequence). This CDR3 is CSASQGVGNTIYF. The CDR3 DNA reads as TGCAGTGCTTCACAGGGAGTTGGAAACACCATATATTTT.

There are many counts of this clonotype. V usage is TRBV12-3 or TRBV12-4 and J usage is TRBJ1-2, with D unresolved. This CDR3 contains 11 residues. Trimming cost V 2 bases and J 5 bases, with 3 bases left between them. Here the CDR3 DNA reads TGTGCCAGCAGTTTACAGTATGGCTACACCTTC. It translates to CASSLQYGYTF.

Ten or more counts support this clonotype. The V and J genes are TRBV7-2 and TRBJ1-1, with a possible D match to TRBD1 (5 bases). V was trimmed by 2 bases and J by 0 bases, leaving 13 bases between them. CDR3 length: 16 amino acids. Germline CDR1 reads SGHTA; CDR2 reads FQGNSA. The CDR3 DNA sequence: TGTGCCAGCAGCTTAAGGTCACAGGTTATGAACACTGAAGCTTTCTTT. Translation gives CASSLRSQVMNTEAFF.